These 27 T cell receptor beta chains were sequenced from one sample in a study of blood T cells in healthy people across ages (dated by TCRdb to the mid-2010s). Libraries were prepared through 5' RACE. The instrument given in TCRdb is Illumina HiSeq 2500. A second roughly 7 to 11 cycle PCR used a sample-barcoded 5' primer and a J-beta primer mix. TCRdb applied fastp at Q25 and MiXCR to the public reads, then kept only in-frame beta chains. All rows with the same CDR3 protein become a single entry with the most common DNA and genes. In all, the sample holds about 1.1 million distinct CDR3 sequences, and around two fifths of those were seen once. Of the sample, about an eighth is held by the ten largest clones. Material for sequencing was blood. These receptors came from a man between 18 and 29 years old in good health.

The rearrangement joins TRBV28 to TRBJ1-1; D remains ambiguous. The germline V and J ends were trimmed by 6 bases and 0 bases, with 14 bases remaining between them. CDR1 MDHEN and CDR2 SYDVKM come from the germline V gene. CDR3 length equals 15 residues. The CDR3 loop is CASSLGSTMNTEAFF. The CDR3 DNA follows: TGTGCCAGCAGCCTAGGGAGCACGATGAACACTGAAGCTTTCTTT.

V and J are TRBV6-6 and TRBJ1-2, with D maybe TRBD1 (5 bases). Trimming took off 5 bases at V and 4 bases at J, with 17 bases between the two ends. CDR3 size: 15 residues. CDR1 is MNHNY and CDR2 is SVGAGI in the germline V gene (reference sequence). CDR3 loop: CASSPSIGGSYGYTF. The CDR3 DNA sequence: TGTGCCAGCAGTCCATCTATTGGGGGAAGCTATGGCTACACCTTC.

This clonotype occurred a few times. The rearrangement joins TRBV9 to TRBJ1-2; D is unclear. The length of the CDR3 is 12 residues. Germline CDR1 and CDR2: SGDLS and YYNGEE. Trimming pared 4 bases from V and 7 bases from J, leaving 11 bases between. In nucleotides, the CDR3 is TGTGCCAGCAGCAAAAGGATTATTGGCTACACCTTC. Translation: CASSKRIIGYTF.

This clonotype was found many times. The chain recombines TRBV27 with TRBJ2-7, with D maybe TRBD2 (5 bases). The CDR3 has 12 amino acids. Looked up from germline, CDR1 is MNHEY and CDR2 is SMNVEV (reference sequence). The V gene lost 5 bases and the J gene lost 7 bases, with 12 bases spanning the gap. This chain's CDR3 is CASSMTPGEQYF. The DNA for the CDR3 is TGTGCCAGCAGTATGACCCCGGGGGAGCAGTACTTC.

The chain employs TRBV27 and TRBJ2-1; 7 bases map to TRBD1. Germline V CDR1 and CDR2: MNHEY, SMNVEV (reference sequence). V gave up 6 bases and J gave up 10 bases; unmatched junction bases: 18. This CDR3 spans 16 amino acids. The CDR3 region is CASRGARGLKGKEQFF. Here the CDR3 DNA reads TGTGCCAGCAGGGGGGCGAGGGGGCTGAAGGGCAAGGAGCAGTTCTTC.

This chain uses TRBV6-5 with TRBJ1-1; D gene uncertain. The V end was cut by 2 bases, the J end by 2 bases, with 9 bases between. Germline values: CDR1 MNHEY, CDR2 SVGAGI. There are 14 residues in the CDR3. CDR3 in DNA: TGTGCCAGCAGTTACGGGGAGAGAAACACTGAAGCTTTCTTT. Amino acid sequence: CASSYGERNTEAFF.

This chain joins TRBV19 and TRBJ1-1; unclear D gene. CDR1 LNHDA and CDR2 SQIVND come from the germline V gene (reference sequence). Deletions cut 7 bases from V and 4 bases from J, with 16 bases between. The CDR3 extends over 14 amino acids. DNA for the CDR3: TGTGCCAGTATAGGTCCAGGCCGAGGCACTGAAGCTTTCTTT. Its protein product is CASIGPGRGTEAFF. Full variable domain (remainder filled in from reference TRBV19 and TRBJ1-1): DGGITQSPKYLFRKEGQNVTLSCEQNLNHDAMYWYRQDPGQGLRLIYYSQIVNDFQKGDIAEGYSVSREKKESFPLTVTSAQKNPTAFYLCASIGPGRGTEAFFGQGTRLTVV.

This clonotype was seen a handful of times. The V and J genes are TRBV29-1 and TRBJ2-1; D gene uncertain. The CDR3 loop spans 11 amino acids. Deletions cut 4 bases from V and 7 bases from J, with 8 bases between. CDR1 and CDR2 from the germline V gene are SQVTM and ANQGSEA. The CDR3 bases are TGCAGCGTTGTGGGGTTTAATGAGCAGTTCTTC. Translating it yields CSVVGFNEQFF.

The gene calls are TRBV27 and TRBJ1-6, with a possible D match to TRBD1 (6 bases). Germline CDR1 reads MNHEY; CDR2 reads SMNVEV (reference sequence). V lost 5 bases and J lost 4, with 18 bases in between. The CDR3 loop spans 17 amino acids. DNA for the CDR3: TGTGCCAGCAGTACCCGACAGGTGGGGGTTTATAATTCACCCCTCCACTTT. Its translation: CASSTRQVGVYNSPLHF.

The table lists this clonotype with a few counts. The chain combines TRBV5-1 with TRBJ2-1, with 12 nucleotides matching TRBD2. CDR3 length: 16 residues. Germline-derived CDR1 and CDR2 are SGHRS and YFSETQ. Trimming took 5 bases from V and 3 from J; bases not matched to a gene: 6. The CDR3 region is CASRQTSGGIYNEQFF. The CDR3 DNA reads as TGCGCCAGCAGACAAACTAGCGGGGGGATCTACAATGAGCAGTTCTTC.

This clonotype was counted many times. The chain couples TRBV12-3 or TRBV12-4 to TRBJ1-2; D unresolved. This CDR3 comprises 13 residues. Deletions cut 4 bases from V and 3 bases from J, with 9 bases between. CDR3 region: CASSYGLHYGYTF. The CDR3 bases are TGTGCCAGCAGTTATGGCCTACACTATGGCTACACCTTC.

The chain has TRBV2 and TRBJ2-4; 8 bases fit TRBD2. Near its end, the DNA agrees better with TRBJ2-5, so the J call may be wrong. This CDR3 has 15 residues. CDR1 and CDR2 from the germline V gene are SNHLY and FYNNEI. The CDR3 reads CASSEALGGGETQYF. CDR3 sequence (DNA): TGTGCCAGCAGTGAAGCCCTGGGCGGGGGGGAGACCCAGTACTTC.

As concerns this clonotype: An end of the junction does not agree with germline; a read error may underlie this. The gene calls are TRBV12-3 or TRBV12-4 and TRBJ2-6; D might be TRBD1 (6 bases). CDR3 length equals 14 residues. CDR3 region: CASSFGSGDNVLTF. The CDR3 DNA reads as TGTGCCAGCAGCTTTGGTTCAGGGGACAACGTCCTGACTTTC.

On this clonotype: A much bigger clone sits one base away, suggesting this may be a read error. The CDR3 spells CTSSPESSYNSPLHF. For the CDR3, the DNA is TGTACCAGCTCACCCGAGAGCTCCTATAATTCACCCCTCCACTTT. The chain links TRBV18 to TRBJ1-6; D is unresolved. The CDR3 consists of 15 residues. CDR1 and CDR2 (germline): KGHSH, LQKENI.

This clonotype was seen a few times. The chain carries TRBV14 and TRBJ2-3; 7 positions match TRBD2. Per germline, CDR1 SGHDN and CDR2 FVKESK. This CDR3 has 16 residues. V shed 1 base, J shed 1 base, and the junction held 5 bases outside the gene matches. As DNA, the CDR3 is TGTGCCAGCAGCCAAGGGAGGCTAGCGGGCACAGATACGCAGTATTTT. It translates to CASSQGRLAGTDTQYF.

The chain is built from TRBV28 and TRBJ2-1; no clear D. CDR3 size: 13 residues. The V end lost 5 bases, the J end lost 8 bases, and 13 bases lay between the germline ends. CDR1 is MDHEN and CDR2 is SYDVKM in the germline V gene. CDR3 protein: CASSQQLADEQFF. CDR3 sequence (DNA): TGTGCCAGCAGTCAGCAACTGGCGGATGAGCAGTTCTTC.

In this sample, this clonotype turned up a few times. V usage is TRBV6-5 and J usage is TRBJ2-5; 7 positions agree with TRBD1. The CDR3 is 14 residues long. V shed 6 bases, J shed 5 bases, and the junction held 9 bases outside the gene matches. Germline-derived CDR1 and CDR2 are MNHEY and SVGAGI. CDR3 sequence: CASSYGTAAETQYF. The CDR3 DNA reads TGTGCCAGCAGCTACGGGACAGCGGCGGAGACCCAGTACTTC.

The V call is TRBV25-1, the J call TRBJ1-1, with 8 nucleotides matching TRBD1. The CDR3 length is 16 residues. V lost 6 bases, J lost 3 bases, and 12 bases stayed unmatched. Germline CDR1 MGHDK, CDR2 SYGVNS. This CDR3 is CASSPGTGIAHTEAFF. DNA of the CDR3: TGTGCCAGCAGCCCCGGGACAGGAATCGCTCACACTGAAGCTTTCTTT.

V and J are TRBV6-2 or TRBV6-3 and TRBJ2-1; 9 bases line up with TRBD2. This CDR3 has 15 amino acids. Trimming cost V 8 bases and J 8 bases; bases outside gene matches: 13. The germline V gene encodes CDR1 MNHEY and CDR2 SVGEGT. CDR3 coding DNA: TGTGCCAGCGACTACATGGCGGGGGGGCCCTATGAGCAGTTCTTC. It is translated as CASDYMAGGPYEQFF.

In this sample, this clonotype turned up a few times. The CDR3 region is CASSVGQGAEGLDTEAFF. The CDR3 DNA reads TGTGCCAGCAGTGTCGGACAGGGGGCTGAAGGGTTGGACACTGAAGCTTTCTTT. This chain links TRBV28 with TRBJ1-1; 11 bases fit TRBD1. J was trimmed by 3 bases and V by 5 bases; bases with no gene match: 14. CDR1 is MDHEN and CDR2 is SYDVKM in the germline V gene. There are 18 residues in the CDR3.

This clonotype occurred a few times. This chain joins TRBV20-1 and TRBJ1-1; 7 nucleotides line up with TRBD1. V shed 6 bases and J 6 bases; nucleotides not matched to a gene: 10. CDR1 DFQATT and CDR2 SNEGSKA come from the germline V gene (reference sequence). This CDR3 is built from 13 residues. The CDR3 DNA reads TGCAGTGCCGAACAGGGGAGGTTTGCTGAAGCTTTCTTT. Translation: CSAEQGRFAEAFF.

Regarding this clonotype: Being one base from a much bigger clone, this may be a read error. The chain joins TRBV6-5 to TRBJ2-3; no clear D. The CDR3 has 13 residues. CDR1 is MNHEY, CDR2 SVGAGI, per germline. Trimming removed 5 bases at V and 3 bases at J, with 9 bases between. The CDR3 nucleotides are TGTGCCAGCAGTAAATTACTAACAGATACGCAGTATTTT. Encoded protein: CASSKLLTDTQYF.

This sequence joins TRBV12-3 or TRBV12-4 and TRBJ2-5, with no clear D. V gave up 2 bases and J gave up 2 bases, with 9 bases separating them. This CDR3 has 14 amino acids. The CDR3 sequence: CASSLMRPQETQYF. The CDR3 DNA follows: TGTGCCAGCAGTTTAATGAGGCCTCAAGAGACCCAGTACTTC.

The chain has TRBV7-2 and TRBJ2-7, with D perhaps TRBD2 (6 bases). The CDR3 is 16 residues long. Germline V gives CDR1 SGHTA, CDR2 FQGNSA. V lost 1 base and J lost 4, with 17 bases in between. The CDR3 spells CASSLVPGTFGYEQYF. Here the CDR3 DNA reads TGTGCCAGCAGCTTAGTCCCCGGGACTTTCGGATACGAGCAGTACTTC.

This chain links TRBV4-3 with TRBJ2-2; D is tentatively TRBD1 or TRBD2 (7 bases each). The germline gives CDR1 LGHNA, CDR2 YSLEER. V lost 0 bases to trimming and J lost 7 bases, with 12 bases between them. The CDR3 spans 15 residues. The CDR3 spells CASSQEGRGHGELFF. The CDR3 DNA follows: TGCGCCAGCAGCCAAGAAGGGAGGGGGCACGGGGAGCTGTTTTTT.

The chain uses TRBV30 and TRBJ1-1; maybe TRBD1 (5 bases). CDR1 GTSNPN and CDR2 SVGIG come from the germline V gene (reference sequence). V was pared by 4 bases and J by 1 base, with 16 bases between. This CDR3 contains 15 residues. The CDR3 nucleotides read TGTGCCTGGAATCGTATCGGGGCCGGGAACACTGAAGCTTTCTTT. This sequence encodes CAWNRIGAGNTEAFF.

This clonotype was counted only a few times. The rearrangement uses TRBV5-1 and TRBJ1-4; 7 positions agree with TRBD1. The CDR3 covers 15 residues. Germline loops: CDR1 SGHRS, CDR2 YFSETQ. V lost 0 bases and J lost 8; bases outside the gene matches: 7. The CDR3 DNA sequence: TGCGCCAGCAGCTTGGAGGCAGGGGGAGAGGAAAAACTGTTTTTT. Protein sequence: CASSLEAGGEEKLFF.